Listed below are T cell receptor beta chains from one sample, sequenced in a study of blood T cell repertoires in COVID-19. The data were produced by immunoSEQ multiplex PCR, yet TCRdb's version contains in-frame clones alone and is incomplete. The sample comprises about 160,000 clones, approximately 84% of which are singletons, and under 8.5% rests with the top ten. Sequenced input: peripheral blood. The receptor source for this set is a woman in her sixties or seventies with COVID-19, enrolled during active disease. Both conserved end residues are part of each CDR3. Each record gives: CDR3 protein, CDR3 DNA, V gene, clone size, D gene, J gene. A D gene is named only where the DNA matches it firmly. Rows may omit the clone size; those that give it use once, few, many or a size class.

CDR3: CASNRAGYGYTF
DNA: TGTGCCAGTAACAGGGCGGGCTATGGCTACACCTTC
V: TRBV19
size: NA
D: NA
J: TRBJ1-2

CDR3: CASSPISRNGGYTF
DNA: TGTGCCAGCTCACCAATCTCAAGAAACGGTGGCTACACCTTC
V: TRBV18
size: NA
D: NA
J: TRBJ1-2

CDR3: CASSWTGDGQETQYF
DNA: TGTGCCAGCAGCTGGACAGGGGATGGGCAAGAGACCCAGTACTTC
V: TRBV5-4
size: NA
D: TRBD1
J: TRBJ2-5

CDR3: CASSFGQEHTEAFF
DNA: TGTGCCAGCAGCTTCGGACAGGAACACACTGAAGCTTTCTTT
V: TRBV7-9
size: NA
D: TRBD1
J: TRBJ1-1

CDR3: CASSYSSQGIGYTF
DNA: TGTGCCAGCAGTTACTCGAGCCAGGGGATTGGCTACACCTTC
V: TRBV6-5
size: NA
D: NA
J: TRBJ1-2

CDR3: CASSLDLSRAGNGYTF
DNA: TGTGCCAGCAGCTTAGATCTTAGTAGGGCAGGGAATGGCTACACCTTC
V: TRBV7-8
size: NA
D: NA
J: TRBJ1-2

CDR3: CATSAVANYGYTF
DNA: TGTGCCACCAGTGCGGTGGCTAACTATGGCTACACCTTC
V: TRBV24-1
size: NA
D: NA
J: TRBJ1-2

CDR3: CASSPGTARPNTGELFF
DNA: TGTGCCAGCTCACCAGGGACAGCAAGACCGAACACCGGGGAGCTGTTTTTT
V: TRBV18
size: NA
D: TRBD1
J: TRBJ2-2

CDR3: CASSLTRQGAYEQYF
DNA: TGTGCCAGCAGCCTTACCCGACAGGGGGCTTACGAGCAGTACTTC
V: TRBV5-5
size: few
D: TRBD1
J: TRBJ2-7

CDR3: CASSLAGAHEQFF
DNA: TGTGCCAGCAGCTTAGCGGGAGCCCATGAGCAGTTCTTC
V: TRBV11-2
size: NA
D: NA
J: TRBJ2-1

CDR3: CASSQEPGVYNEQFF
DNA: TGTGCCAGCAGCCAAGAACCGGGAGTCTACAATGAGCAGTTCTTC
V: TRBV3-1/TRBV3-2
size: NA
D: NA
J: TRBJ2-1

CDR3: CATSDPGLAGRDTQYF
DNA: TGTGCCACCAGTGACCCGGGACTAGCGGGACGAGATACGCAGTATTTT
V: TRBV24-1
size: once
D: TRBD2
J: TRBJ2-3

CDR3: CASRGHRSGNQPQHF
DNA: TGTGCCAGCAGGGGACACAGGAGTGGAAATCAGCCCCAGCATTTT
V: TRBV19
size: NA
D: NA
J: TRBJ1-5

CDR3: CASRATGGLYGYTF
DNA: TGTGCCAGCAGAGCAACAGGGGGCCTCTATGGCTACACCTTC
V: TRBV7-8
size: NA
D: TRBD1
J: TRBJ1-2

CDR3: CASSVEGAGGIYYGYTF
DNA: TGTGCCAGCAGCGTAGAGGGAGCAGGGGGCATTTACTATGGCTACACCTTC
V: TRBV9
size: NA
D: TRBD1
J: TRBJ1-2

CDR3: CASKVGSADTQYF
DNA: TGTGCCAGCAAGGTAGGCAGCGCAGATACGCAGTATTTT
V: TRBV28
size: NA
D: NA
J: TRBJ2-3

CDR3: CASSITRNTEAFF
DNA: TGTGCCAGTAGTATAACCAGGAACACTGAAGCTTTCTTT
V: TRBV19
size: few
D: NA
J: TRBJ1-1

CDR3: CASSTTGSNTEAFF
DNA: TGTGCCAGCAGTACCACAGGGTCGAACACTGAAGCTTTCTTT
V: TRBV6-5
size: NA
D: NA
J: TRBJ1-1

CDR3: CASSLRTGFSYNEQFF
DNA: TGTGCCAGCAGCTTAAGGACAGGGTTTTCCTACAATGAGCAGTTCTTC
V: TRBV7-6
size: NA
D: TRBD1
J: TRBJ2-1

CDR3: CASSPWGVLSGNTIYF
DNA: TGTGCCAGTAGTCCCTGGGGAGTACTCTCTGGAAACACCATATATTTT
V: TRBV19
size: NA
D: NA
J: TRBJ1-3

CDR3: CAWSGAGVSKLFF
DNA: TGTGCCTGGAGTGGCGCAGGGGTGTCAAAACTGTTTTTT
V: TRBV30
size: NA
D: NA
J: TRBJ1-4

CDR3: CATAGGMNTEAFF
DNA: TGTGCCACTGCAGGGGGGATGAACACTGAAGCTTTCTTT
V: TRBV6-5
size: once
D: TRBD1
J: TRBJ1-1

CDR3: CASSQGGTGGEKLFF
DNA: TGCGCCAGCAGCCAAGGGGGGACAGGGGGCGAAAAACTGTTTTTT
V: TRBV4-1
size: NA
D: TRBD1
J: TRBJ1-4

CDR3: CASTGGTQNEKLFF
DNA: TGTGCCAGTACCGGAGGCACCCAAAATGAAAAACTGTTTTTT
V: TRBV25-1
size: NA
D: NA
J: TRBJ1-4

CDR3: CASSLGSRVGSGANVLTF
DNA: TGTGCCAGCAGCCTTGGGTCCAGGGTAGGCTCTGGGGCCAACGTCCTGACTTTC
V: TRBV5-4
size: NA
D: NA
J: TRBJ2-6

CDR3: CASSFRTGRGQPQHF
DNA: TGTGCCAGCAGCTTTAGGACAGGGAGGGGTCAGCCCCAGCATTTT
V: TRBV5-8
size: NA
D: TRBD1
J: TRBJ1-5

CDR3: CATPGAGRKETQYF
DNA: TGTGCCACCCCAGGGGCAGGGCGGAAAGAGACCCAGTACTTC
V: TRBV19
size: NA
D: NA
J: TRBJ2-5

CDR3: CATKLAGYNEQFF
DNA: TGTGCCACCAAACTAGCGGGCTACAATGAGCAGTTCTTC
V: TRBV3-1/TRBV3-2
size: NA
D: TRBD2
J: TRBJ2-1

CDR3: CASSTGGAGGNTIYF
DNA: TGTGCCAGCAGCACAGGAGGGGCTGGGGGAAACACCATATATTTT
V: TRBV9
size: NA
D: NA
J: TRBJ1-3

CDR3: CASSYQGDHNSPLHF
DNA: TGTGCCAGCAGTTACCAGGGGGACCATAATTCACCCCTCCACTTT
V: TRBV6-5
size: NA
D: TRBD1
J: TRBJ1-6

CDR3: CASSANRGKDGYTF
DNA: TGTGCCAGCAGTGCCAACAGGGGGAAGGATGGCTACACCTTC
V: TRBV2
size: NA
D: TRBD1
J: TRBJ1-2

CDR3: CSVESGIAAGVGEQFF
DNA: TGCAGCGTTGAATCTGGGATTGCGGCGGGAGTTGGTGAGCAGTTCTTC
V: TRBV29-1
size: NA
D: TRBD2
J: TRBJ2-1

CDR3: CATSSGRGLYNEQFF
DNA: TGTGCCACCAGCAGTGGCAGGGGGCTATACAATGAGCAGTTCTTC
V: TRBV15
size: NA
D: TRBD1
J: TRBJ2-1

CDR3: CASSLTGEAHEQFF
DNA: TGCGCCAGCAGCTTAACGGGAGAGGCTCATGAGCAGTTCTTC
V: TRBV5-1
size: NA
D: NA
J: TRBJ2-1

CDR3: CASSPPPQAGGGEGYTF
DNA: TGTGCCAGCAGCCCCCCCCCACAGGCAGGGGGAGGAGAAGGCTACACCTTC
V: TRBV5-4
size: NA
D: TRBD1
J: TRBJ1-2

CDR3: CASSYPKTGGTEAFF
DNA: TGTGCCAGCAGTTACCCGAAAACAGGGGGCACTGAAGCTTTCTTT
V: TRBV6-5
size: few
D: TRBD1
J: TRBJ1-1

CDR3: CSASPGLAGEQFF
DNA: TGCAGCGCATCCCCGGGACTAGCGGGAGAGCAGTTCTTC
V: TRBV29-1
size: once
D: TRBD2
J: TRBJ2-1

CDR3: CASSLVAGGNTGELFF
DNA: TGTGCCAGCAGCTTGGTTGCGGGGGGAAACACCGGGGAGCTGTTTTTT
V: TRBV5-6
size: NA
D: TRBD2
J: TRBJ2-2